A selection of T cell receptor beta chains follows, all from one sample in a study of blood T cell repertoires in COVID-19. Assay used: immunoSEQ multiplex PCR; TCRdb lists only in-frame clones, some missing. The data contain roughly 200,000 clones, roughly four fifths of them seen just once; the ten biggest clones take up about 10%. Input material: PBMCs or T cells enriched from blood (not recorded which). Receptors originate from a man aged 35-49 years who had recovered from COVID-19. Both conserved end residues are part of each CDR3. Fields, in order: V gene, clone size, CDR3 length, D gene, J gene, CDR3 protein, CDR3 DNA. D genes are given only for firm matches. Some rows mark clone size as missing; the rest say once, few, many or name a class of expanded clone.

V: TRBV27
size: -
length: 17
D: -
J: TRBJ2-6
CDR3: CASSHRQISSGANVLTF
DNA: TGTGCCAGCAGTCATCGACAGATATCCTCTGGGGCCAACGTCCTGACTTTC

V: TRBV11-2
size: -
length: 16
D: -
J: TRBJ2-2
CDR3: CASSPGSGTNTGELFF
DNA: TGTGCCAGCAGCCCCGGTAGCGGAACGAACACCGGGGAGCTGTTTTTT

V: TRBV7-3
size: -
length: 18
D: TRBD2
J: TRBJ2-3
CDR3: CASSLNGNGGRAPDTQYF
DNA: TGTGCCAGCAGCTTAAATGGCAACGGCGGGAGGGCTCCGGATACGCAGTATTTT

V: TRBV5-6
size: -
length: 15
D: -
J: TRBJ1-1
CDR3: CASSLVDRMNTEAFF
DNA: TGTGCCAGCAGCTTGGTAGACAGGATGAACACTGAAGCTTTCTTT

V: TRBV7-3
size: -
length: 16
D: TRBD1
J: TRBJ2-1
CDR3: CASSVYTGGKNNEQFF
DNA: TGTGCCAGCAGCGTATACACAGGGGGCAAGAACAATGAGCAGTTCTTC

V: TRBV24-1
size: -
length: 14
D: TRBD2
J: TRBJ2-7
CDR3: CATSDREGLDEQYF
DNA: TGTGCCACCAGTGATCGGGAGGGACTGGACGAGCAGTACTTC

V: TRBV12-5
size: once
length: 22
D: -
J: TRBJ1-6
CDR3: CASGLVLGHREPVSLNNSPLHF
DNA: TGTGCTAGTGGTTTGGTACTGGGTCACAGGGAACCAGTGAGCTTGAATAATTCACCCCTCCACTTT

V: TRBV6-9
size: -
length: 17
D: TRBD1
J: TRBJ2-5
CDR3: CASSYTQSTGDRETQYF
DNA: TGTGCCAGCAGTTATACCCAGTCGACAGGGGATAGGGAGACCCAGTACTTC

V: TRBV24-1
size: -
length: 20
D: -
J: TRBJ1-4
CDR3: CATISNGVGGRYPTNEKLFF
DNA: TGTGCCACCATCAGCAACGGTGTGGGTGGGAGGTATCCAACTAATGAAAAACTGTTTTTT

V: TRBV11-2
size: once
length: 13
D: TRBD2
J: TRBJ2-7
CDR3: CATSLAGKGEQYF
DNA: TGTGCCACCTCCTTAGCGGGAAAAGGCGAGCAGTACTTC

V: TRBV18
size: -
length: 15
D: TRBD1
J: TRBJ2-5
CDR3: CASSPPGQPQETQYF
DNA: TGTGCCAGCTCACCACCGGGACAGCCCCAAGAGACCCAGTACTTC

V: TRBV28
size: -
length: 14
D: TRBD1
J: TRBJ1-2
CDR3: CASSPGQGNYGYTF
DNA: TGTGCCAGCAGTCCCGGACAGGGAAACTATGGCTACACCTTC

V: TRBV4-1
size: -
length: 16
D: TRBD1
J: TRBJ2-6
CDR3: CASSQSGGAGANVLTF
DNA: TGCGCCAGCAGCCAATCAGGGGGCGCTGGGGCCAACGTCCTGACTTTC

V: TRBV27
size: -
length: 16
D: -
J: TRBJ1-2
CDR3: CASSPRAGGPNYGYTF
DNA: TGTGCCAGCAGTCCCCGGGCCGGCGGGCCTAACTATGGCTACACCTTC

V: TRBV7-2
size: -
length: 13
D: TRBD1
J: TRBJ2-7
CDR3: CASSSGQGGEQYF
DNA: TGTGCCAGCAGCTCCGGACAGGGGGGCGAGCAGTACTTC

V: TRBV9
size: -
length: 16
D: -
J: TRBJ1-4
CDR3: CASSAPSQGPSEKLFF
DNA: TGTGCCAGCAGCGCCCCTTCACAGGGTCCGAGTGAAAAACTGTTTTTT

V: TRBV18
size: -
length: 14
D: -
J: TRBJ2-7
CDR3: CASSPPQGFYEQYF
DNA: TGTGCCAGCTCACCACCCCAGGGCTTCTACGAGCAGTACTTC

V: TRBV5-8
size: once
length: 14
D: -
J: TRBJ2-7
CDR3: CASSFGVGSYEQYF
DNA: TGTGCCAGCAGCTTCGGGGTCGGCTCCTACGAGCAGTACTTC

V: TRBV11-3
size: -
length: 12
D: -
J: TRBJ2-7
CDR3: CASSLGRGEQYF
DNA: TGTGCCAGCAGCTTAGGCCGAGGCGAGCAGTACTTC

V: TRBV7-8
size: once
length: 16
D: -
J: TRBJ1-1
CDR3: CASSLAGGGSYTEAFF
DNA: TGTGCCAGCAGCTTAGCGGGCGGAGGGTCGTACACTGAAGCTTTCTTT

V: TRBV6-6
size: -
length: 15
D: TRBD1
J: TRBJ1-5
CDR3: CASSFWTGGNQPQHF
DNA: TGTGCCAGCAGTTTCTGGACAGGGGGCAATCAGCCCCAGCATTTT

V: TRBV3-1/TRBV3-2
size: -
length: 12
D: -
J: TRBJ1-2
CDR3: CASSQLGGGYTF
DNA: TGTGCCAGCAGCCAATTAGGGGGTGGCTACACCTTC

V: TRBV2
size: -
length: 16
D: TRBD2
J: TRBJ2-1
CDR3: CASSPTSGRVYNEQFF
DNA: TGTGCCAGCAGCCCAACTAGCGGGAGAGTTTACAATGAGCAGTTCTTC

V: TRBV7-9
size: -
length: 15
D: -
J: TRBJ2-3
CDR3: CASSSLDFSVDTQYF
DNA: TGTGCCAGCAGCTCCCTGGACTTTTCGGTAGATACGCAGTATTTT

V: TRBV27
size: -
length: 16
D: -
J: TRBJ1-6
CDR3: CASSLAVGDYNSPLHF
DNA: TGTGCCAGCAGTTTAGCGGTGGGTGACTATAATTCACCCCTCCACTTT

V: TRBV3-1/TRBV3-2
size: once
length: 12
D: -
J: TRBJ2-7
CDR3: CASTGAWDEQYF
DNA: TGTGCCAGCACTGGGGCCTGGGACGAGCAGTACTTC

V: TRBV11-1
size: once
length: 13
D: -
J: TRBJ2-3
CDR3: CASSFSSGDTQYF
DNA: TGTGCCAGCAGCTTCTCCTCCGGGGATACGCAGTATTTT

V: TRBV30
size: -
length: 16
D: TRBD2
J: TRBJ2-1
CDR3: CAWSVYSGTYRDEQFF
DNA: TGTGCCTGGAGTGTATATAGCGGGACGTATCGCGATGAGCAGTTCTTC

V: TRBV4-1
size: -
length: 17
D: -
J: TRBJ1-6
CDR3: CASSRSGGSSYNSPLHF
DNA: TGCGCCAGCAGCCGATCCGGGGGTAGCTCCTATAATTCACCCCTCCACTTT

V: TRBV5-4
size: -
length: 16
D: TRBD1
J: TRBJ1-1
CDR3: CASTKDRGLLYTEAFF
DNA: TGTGCCAGCACCAAGGACAGGGGGCTGTTGTACACTGAAGCTTTCTTT

V: TRBV11-2
size: -
length: 14
D: -
J: TRBJ2-2
CDR3: CASSIGTSTGELFF
DNA: TGTGCCAGCAGTATAGGGACAAGCACCGGGGAGCTGTTTTTT

V: TRBV5-1
size: few
length: 16
D: TRBD1
J: TRBJ2-7
CDR3: CASSANNRGRGYEQYF
DNA: TGCGCCAGCAGCGCCAACAACAGGGGGCGCGGTTACGAGCAGTACTTC

V: TRBV5-1
size: -
length: 14
D: -
J: TRBJ1-2
CDR3: CASSLGTASYGYTF
DNA: TGCGCCAGCAGCTTGGGGACAGCCTCTTATGGCTACACCTTC

V: TRBV7-6
size: few
length: 19
D: TRBD2
J: TRBJ2-1
CDR3: CASSLAPGLTSGIGNEQFF
DNA: TGTGCCAGCAGCTTAGCGCCGGGATTAACTAGCGGGATAGGAAATGAGCAGTTCTTC

V: TRBV4-2
size: few
length: 13
D: -
J: TRBJ2-3
CDR3: CASSQEGLAGSDF
DNA: TGTGCCAGCAGCCAAGAGGGACTGGCGGGCAGTGATTTT

V: TRBV2
size: -
length: 15
D: -
J: TRBJ2-5
CDR3: CASSLTTGIQETQYF
DNA: TGTGCCAGCAGTTTGACGACAGGTATCCAAGAGACCCAGTACTTC